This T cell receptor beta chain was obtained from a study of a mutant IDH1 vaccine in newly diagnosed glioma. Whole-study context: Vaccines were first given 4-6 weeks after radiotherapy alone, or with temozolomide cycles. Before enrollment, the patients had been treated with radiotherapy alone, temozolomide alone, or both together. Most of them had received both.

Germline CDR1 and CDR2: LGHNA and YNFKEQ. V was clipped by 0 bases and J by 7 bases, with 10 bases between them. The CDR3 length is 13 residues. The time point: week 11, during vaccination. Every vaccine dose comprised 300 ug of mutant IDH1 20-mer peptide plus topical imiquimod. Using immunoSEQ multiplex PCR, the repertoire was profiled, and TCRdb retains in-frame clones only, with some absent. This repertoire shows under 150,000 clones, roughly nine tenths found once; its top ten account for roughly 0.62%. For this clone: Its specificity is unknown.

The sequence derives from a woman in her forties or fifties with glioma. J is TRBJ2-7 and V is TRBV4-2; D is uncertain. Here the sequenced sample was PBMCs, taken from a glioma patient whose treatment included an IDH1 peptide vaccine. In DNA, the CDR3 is TGTGCCAGCAGCCAAGATTTGGCGAGGGAGCAGTACTTC. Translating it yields CASSQDLAREQYF.